The 24 T cell receptor beta chains below all came from one sample that was sequenced in a study of T cell clones after liver transplantation. Sequenced by immunoSEQ multiplex PCR; TCRdb stores in-frame clones only, minus some. The sample includes fewer than 7,000 clones, around 80% of them seen just once. The sequencing here drew on CD8+ T cells from blood, taken approximately 45 months after liver transplant. These receptors were taken from a human patient who received a liver transplant. Some T cells may originate from the graft donor.

J is TRBJ2-5 and V is TRBV28, with 8 bases identical to TRBD2. The J call is in doubt because the DNA end fits TRBJ2-7 better. The CDR3 is 15 amino acids. CDR1 is MDHEN, CDR2 SYDVKM, per germline. This CDR3 reads CASSPGVAGIYEQYF. As DNA, the CDR3 is TGTGCCAGCAGTCCTGGGGTAGCGGGGATCTACGAGCAGTACTTC.

V usage is TRBV25-1 and J usage is TRBJ2-5; tentatively, D is TRBD1 (6 bases). There are 16 residues in the CDR3. In germline, CDR1 is MGHDK, CDR2 SYGVNS. V shed 1 base and J shed 11 bases, with 23 bases lying between them. CDR3 in DNA: TGTGCCAGCAGTGAATCCCCAGGGGCCCTCGTGGGAGAGCAGTACTTC. Amino acids: CASSESPGALVGEQYF. The entire variable domain, with the rest obtained from reference TRBV25-1 and TRBJ2-5, is as follows: EADIYQTPRYLVIGTGKKITLECSQTMGHDKMYWYQQDPGMELHLIHYSYGVNSTEKGDLSSESTVSRIRTEHFPLTLESARPSHTSQYLCASSESPGALVGEQYFGPGTRLLVL.

This clone occurred once. The V gene is TRBV7-8, the J gene TRBJ1-1; no firm D call. Trimming removed 5 bases at V and 4 bases at J, with 14 bases between. Germline lookup yields CDR1 SGHVS and CDR2 FQNEAQ. The length of the CDR3 is 14 residues. The CDR3 DNA sequence: TGTGCCAGCAGCGGGATTTGGGGTCCCACTGAAGCTTTCTTT. It translates to CASSGIWGPTEAFF.

The genes are TRBV27 and TRBJ2-7; TRBD1 aligns across 9 bases. Germline V lookup: CDR1 MNHEY, CDR2 SMNVEV (reference sequence). After removal of 6 bases from V and 2 bases from J, the junction contained 8 bases not matched to a gene. This CDR3 is 15 amino acids long. The CDR3 is CASSFVGTGPYEQYF. In nucleotides, the CDR3 is TGTGCCAGCAGCTTTGTGGGGACAGGGCCCTACGAGCAGTACTTC.

This chain links TRBV6-1 with TRBJ2-7; no definite D call. The germline V gene has CDR1 MNHNS and CDR2 SASEGT. V dropped 4 bases and J dropped 2 bases, with 12 bases sitting between them. The CDR3 spans 14 residues. The chain's CDR3 is CASSGQRVAYEQYF. The CDR3 DNA is TGTGCCAGCAGTGGCCAGAGAGTCGCCTACGAGCAGTACTTC.

The chain employs TRBV13 and TRBJ1-1, with no clear D. Between the trimmed V and J ends, which lost 7 bases and 2 bases, there was a span of 8 bases. CDR3 length: 12 residues. The germline gives CDR1 PRHDT, CDR2 FYEKMQ (reference sequence). The CDR3 nucleotides read TGTGCCAGCACCCCGGGCAACACTGAAGCTTTCTTT. This encodes CASTPGNTEAFF.

V usage is TRBV27 and J usage is TRBJ1-5; 8 bases are shared with TRBD1. Trimming took 6 bases from V and 7 from J; bases not matched to a gene: 11. The germline CDR1 and CDR2 sequences are MNHEY and SMNVEV (reference sequence). The CDR3 extends over 15 amino acids. CDR3 nucleotides: TGTGCCAGCAGCCTTGGACAGGGAGTTTACCAGCCCCAGCATTTT. It yields the protein CASSLGQGVYQPQHF.

The chain combines TRBV28 with TRBJ2-1, with TRBD2 matching 9 bases. V dropped 3 bases and J dropped 8; count of bases not matched to a gene: 8. Germline V gene data show CDR1 as MDHEN and CDR2 as SYDVKM. There are 15 residues in the CDR3. The CDR3 here is CASSLGTSRLDEQFF. CDR3 DNA: TGTGCCAGCAGTTTGGGGACTAGCCGTTTGGATGAGCAGTTCTTC.

This chain joins TRBV19 and TRBJ2-3; D remains ambiguous. The CDR3 is 15 residues long. Germline loops: CDR1 LNHDA, CDR2 SQIVND (reference sequence). Trimming pared 3 bases from V and 5 bases from J, leaving 15 bases between. This CDR3 reads CASSISPIYQDTQYF. The CDR3 coding sequence is TGTGCCAGTAGTATTAGCCCTATTTATCAAGATACGCAGTATTTT.

This chain uses TRBV28 with TRBJ2-5, with 7 positions matching TRBD2. CDR1 and CDR2 from the germline V gene are MDHEN and SYDVKM. CDR3 size: 18 residues. The trim removed 5 bases at V and 2 bases at J, leaving 17 bases unmatched. CDR3 residues: CASSPAVWEGLGQETQYF. Here the CDR3 DNA reads TGTGCCAGCAGTCCCGCCGTTTGGGAGGGCCTGGGGCAAGAGACCCAGTACTTC.

The chain joins TRBV9 to TRBJ2-1; 10 nucleotides line up with TRBD2. V lost 0 bases and J lost 9; bases outside the gene matches: 6. Germline CDR1 is SGDLS and CDR2 is YYNGEE. This CDR3 comprises 15 residues. The CDR3 nucleotides read TGTGCCAGCAGCGTAGGAGAGCGGGAGGGTGGTGAGCAGTTCTTC. Encoded protein: CASSVGEREGGEQFF.

The chain employs TRBV5-1 and TRBJ2-7; D is possibly TRBD1 (6 bases). CDR3 length: 12 residues. Germline-derived CDR1 and CDR2 are SGHRS and YFSETQ. V was pared by 3 bases and J by 5 bases, with 9 bases between. CDR3 DNA: TGCGCCAGCAGCTGGCCAGGGGACGAGCAGTACTTC. Amino acids: CASSWPGDEQYF.

This chain links TRBV5-4 with TRBJ2-1; 10 bases line up with TRBD1. V lost 2 bases to trimming and J lost 2 bases; unmatched junction nucleotides: 4. Germline V gene lookup returns CDR1 SGHNT and CDR2 YYREEE (reference sequence). The CDR3 is 16 residues long. CDR3 loop: CASSFLGTGAYNEQFF. CDR3 in DNA: TGTGCCAGCAGCTTTTTAGGGACAGGGGCCTACAATGAGCAGTTCTTC.

The rearrangement uses TRBV9 and TRBJ1-1; D perhaps matches TRBD1 (6 bases). Germline V gives CDR1 SGDLS, CDR2 YYNGEE. Between the trimmed V and J ends, which lost 4 bases and 1 base, there was a span of 11 bases. The CDR3 contains 14 residues. The CDR3 is CASSLGHANTEAFF. In nucleotides, the CDR3 is TGTGCCAGCAGCCTGGGACACGCGAACACTGAAGCTTTCTTT. The full variable domain, completed using reference TRBV9 and TRBJ1-1, is DSGVTQTPKHLITATGQRVTLRCSPRSGDLSVYWYQQSLDQGLQFLIQYYNGEERAKGNILERFSAQQFPDLHSELNLSSLELGDSALYFCASSLGHANTEAFFGQGTRLTVV.

This clone occurred a few times. The chain uses TRBV19 and TRBJ1-1; 7 bases fit TRBD1. Trimming cost V 3 bases and J 12 bases; bases outside gene matches: 4. The V gene's germline CDR1 is LNHDA and CDR2 SQIVND (reference sequence). This CDR3 contains 11 residues. The CDR3 region has the DNA TGTGCCAGTAGTATCCCCAGGGGGACTTTCTTT. Translation gives CASSIPRGTFF.

The V call is TRBV4-1, the J call TRBJ2-7, with D tentatively TRBD2 (6 bases). V dropped 3 bases and J dropped 4 bases, with 19 bases sitting between them. CDR3 size: 16 residues. Germline V gene lookup returns CDR1 MGHRA and CDR2 YSYEKL. This CDR3 is CASSQEGTYGGYEQYF. The CDR3 DNA reads TGCGCCAGCAGCCAGGAGGGGACTTACGGGGGTTACGAGCAGTACTTC.

This sequence joins TRBV28 and TRBJ1-6; possible D gene TRBD1, 6 bases. In germline, CDR1 is MDHEN, CDR2 SYDVKM. Trimming left V 6 bases short and J 0 bases short, with 12 bases between. CDR3 length equals 16 residues. DNA for the CDR3: TGTGCCAGCAGCCCTAGGGGGAGCTCCTATAATTCACCCCTCCACTTT. This sequence encodes CASSPRGSSYNSPLHF.

The V and J genes are TRBV27 and TRBJ1-3, with D perhaps matching TRBD1 (6 bases). V was clipped by 4 bases and J by 3 bases, with 13 bases between them. The CDR3 sequence is 15 residues long. Germline CDR1 MNHEY, CDR2 SMNVEV (reference sequence). In DNA form, the CDR3 reads TGTGCCAGCAGTTCAGGGGCTCTGGGTGGAAACACCATATATTTT. This encodes CASSSGALGGNTIYF.

As to this clone: A read error may produce the germline difference seen at one junction end. The chain uses TRBV5-1 and TRBJ2-7; 9 positions match TRBD1. Germline V gene data show CDR1 as SGHRS and CDR2 as YFSETQ. This CDR3 is built from 14 residues. CDR3 DNA: TGCGCCAGCAGCGACCCGGGACAGGGTTACGAGCATTACTTC. Translating it yields CASSDPGQGYEHYF.

CDR3 coding DNA: TGTGCCAGCAAACCGGTAGACACCGGGGAGCTGTTTTTT. This codes for CASKPVDTGELFF. The chain combines TRBV27 with TRBJ2-2, with unresolved D. V dropped 7 bases and J dropped 3 bases, with 9 bases sitting between them. The CDR3 is made up of 13 amino acids. From germline, CDR1 is MNHEY and CDR2 SMNVEV (reference sequence).

The chain links TRBV10-1 to TRBJ2-1; weak D call: TRBD2 (6 bases). The V end lost 2 bases, the J end lost 3 bases, and 11 bases lay between the germline ends. Germline CDR1 reads WNHNN; CDR2 reads SYGVQD (reference sequence). The CDR3 spans 15 residues. The CDR3, as DNA: TGCGCCAGCAGTGAGGGGGCTAGCGACTACAATGAGCAGTTCTTC. The encoded protein is CASSEGASDYNEQFF.

This clone was found a few times. For the CDR3, the DNA is TGTGCCAGCAGTTTAAGCGGGGGCGGCACTGAAGCTTTCTTT. Amino acids: CASSLSGGGTEAFF. J is TRBJ1-1 and V is TRBV27; maybe TRBD1 (6 bases). V lost 2 bases to trimming and J lost 4 bases, with 11 bases between them. The germline CDR1 and CDR2 sequences are MNHEY and SMNVEV (reference sequence). The CDR3 has 14 amino acids.

The chain employs TRBV6-5 and TRBJ1-1; D gene uncertain. The CDR3 has 13 amino acids. Trimming removed 6 bases at V and 3 bases at J, with 11 bases between. The germline V gene has CDR1 MNHEY and CDR2 SVGAGI. CDR3 nucleotide sequence: TGTGCCAGCAGCCTCCGTGGGGACACTGAAGCTTTCTTT. Its translation: CASSLRGDTEAFF.

The chain is built from TRBV5-4 and TRBJ2-1, with D possibly being TRBD2 (6 bases). The CDR3 has 13 residues. The V gene lost 5 bases and the J gene lost 6 bases, with 12 bases spanning the gap. Germline CDR1 SGHNT, CDR2 YYREEE (reference sequence). The CDR3 bases are TGTGCCAGCAGGGGACTTGCGTCCAATGAGCAGTTCTTC. Protein: CASRGLASNEQFF.